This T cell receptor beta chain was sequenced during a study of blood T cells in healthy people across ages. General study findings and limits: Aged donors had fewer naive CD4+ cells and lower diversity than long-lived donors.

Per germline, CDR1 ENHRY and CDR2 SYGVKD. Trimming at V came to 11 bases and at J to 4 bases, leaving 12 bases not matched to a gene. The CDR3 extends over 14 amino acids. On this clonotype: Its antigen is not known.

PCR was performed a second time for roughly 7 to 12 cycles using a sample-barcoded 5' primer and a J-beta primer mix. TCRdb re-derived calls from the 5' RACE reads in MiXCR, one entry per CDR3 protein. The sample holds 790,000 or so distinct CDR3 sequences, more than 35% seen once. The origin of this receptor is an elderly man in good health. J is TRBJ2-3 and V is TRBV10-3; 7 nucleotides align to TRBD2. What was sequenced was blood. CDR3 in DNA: TGTGCCCTCTCAAGAGGACTAGAATCAGATACGCAGTATTTT. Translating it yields CALSRGLESDTQYF.